This note documents a single T cell receptor beta chain sequence. Only a few counts were recorded for this clonotype. The antigen it binds to is not known. Base-call qualities are not available, and no considerably larger clone is one nucleotide away. The library relied on multiplex PCR. Data came from an Illumina HiSeq 4000. TCR beta libraries were built with iRepertoire HTBI primers and Arm-PCR amplification of CDR3 regions. Before sequencing, the PCR products underwent gel purification. Per the original workflow: Across samples, 55 to 80 TRBV and 13 to 15 TRBJ segments were identified and used for gene usage analysis of CDR3 amino acid clonotypes. COPE and FqMerger were used to merge filtered high-quality paired reads into contigs. BLAST was used to align contigs to the IMGT TRBV, TRBD and TRBJ reference genes, and CDR3 was defined following IMGT. Any clonotype with a frequency above 0.1% was counted as a highly expanded clone. Repertoire diversity was measured by Shannon entropy, and V-J evenness by the Gini coefficient. A clonotype found in more than one individual was treated as public. Clones were called with MiXCR by TCRdb after fastp trimmed the public reads at Q25, and only in-frame beta chains were retained. Each entry merges the rows of one CDR3 protein and shows their most common DNA and genes. These V and J calls are TCRdb output, not the study's own analysis. The sample records some 340,000 distinct CDR3 sequences, less than 30% of which are singletons. The top ten clonotypes cover 25% to 30% of the sample.

This specimen's time point label, per the study, means: persistent/refractory GD, antithyroid drugs over 5 years with positive TRAb. RNA was extracted from PBMCs in TRIzol for both TCR sequencing and RNA sequencing. Graves' disease was diagnosed according to American Thyroid Association guidelines. Patients for the study were recruited at an endocrinology department in Xi'an, China. From each patient, about 9 milliliters of peripheral blood was collected into an EDTA anticoagulant tube. Ficoll Paque Plus density gradient separation was used to isolate PBMCs, and no additional T cell sorting was done. An Agilent 2100 Bioanalyzer and agarose gel were used to assess RNA quality, and a NanoDrop 2000 was used to measure RNA concentration. This record comes from a study of regulatory T cells in long-lasting Graves disease (TCRdb year 2021). Some background on the complete study: Persistent Graves' disease was defined as persistently positive TSH receptor autoantibodies together with antithyroid drug treatment for over 5 years. Peripheral blood TCR sequencing and RNA sequencing compared persistent Graves' disease patients with newly diagnosed Graves' disease patients. The study took place in China and was registered as a clinical trial. Antithyroid drugs had been taken for 8.5 to 13 years on average by persistent Graves' disease patients in the clinical cohort. A total of about 33 samples underwent TCR sequencing, from roughly 13 patients with persistent Graves' disease and roughly 20 patients with newly diagnosed Graves' disease. The full study reports these points: Persistent patients shared more public clonotypes among themselves (around 2,800) than newly diagnosed patients did (roughly 910). The small sample size was acknowledged by the authors as a limitation that may reduce accuracy. Sequencing and analysis were limited to the TCR beta chain. Because the primary lesion, thyroid tissue, could not be accessed, the study looked at peripheral blood alone. Preferential use of TRBV28, TRBJ1-2 and TRBJ2-5 was observed in persistent disease, whereas TRBV20-1 and TRBJ2-1 were favored in newly diagnosed disease. Compared with newly diagnosed patients, patients with persistent Graves' disease had lower TCR Shannon entropy and fewer highly expanded clones, which suggests clonal expansion.

CDR1 PRHDT and CDR2 FYEKMQ are derived from the germline V gene (reference sequence). V sheds 1 base and J sheds 6 bases, leaving 16 bases between their ends. From cysteine to phenylalanine, the CDR3 is 15 amino acids long. Left in the record is the CDR3 DNA by itself, 45 bases read in frame from the first base. The sequencing used peripheral blood mononuclear cells (PBMCs), collected when the disease was refractory, from a patient treated with antithyroid drugs. Here the chain combines TRBV13 and TRBJ2-7; perhaps TRBD2 is the D gene, with 7 bases matching. The sequence came from a middle-aged woman with Graves disease. Donor details come from another sample of the same person, matched by shared clones. The nucleotide sequence reads as follows: TGTGCCAGCAGCTTAGCTGGGGGGGGGCCGTCCGAGCAGTACTTC. Its product reads: CASSLAGGGPSEQYF.